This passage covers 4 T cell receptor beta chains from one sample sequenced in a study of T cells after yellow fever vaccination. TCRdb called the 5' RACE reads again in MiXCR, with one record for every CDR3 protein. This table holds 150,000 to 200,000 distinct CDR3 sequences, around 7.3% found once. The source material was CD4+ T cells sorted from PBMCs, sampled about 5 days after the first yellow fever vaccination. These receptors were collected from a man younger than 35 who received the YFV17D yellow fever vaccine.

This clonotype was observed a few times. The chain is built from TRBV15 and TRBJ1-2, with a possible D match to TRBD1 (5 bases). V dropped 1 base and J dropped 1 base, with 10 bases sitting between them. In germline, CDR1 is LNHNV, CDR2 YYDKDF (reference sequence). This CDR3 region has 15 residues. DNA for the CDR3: TGTGCCACCAGCAGAGCGGGGGGAGTTAACTATGGCTACACCTTC. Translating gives CATSRAGGVNYGYTF.

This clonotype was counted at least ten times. CDR3 protein: CASSDETGSQETQYF. DNA of the CDR3: TGCGCCAGCAGTGACGAGACAGGGTCCCAAGAGACCCAGTACTTC. The V gene is TRBV10-2, the J gene TRBJ2-5; TRBD1 aligns across 7 bases. CDR1 is WSHSY and CDR2 is SAAADI in the germline V gene. The CDR3 is 15 residues long. Unmatched junction bases numbered 5, after V lost 3 bases and J lost 1 base.

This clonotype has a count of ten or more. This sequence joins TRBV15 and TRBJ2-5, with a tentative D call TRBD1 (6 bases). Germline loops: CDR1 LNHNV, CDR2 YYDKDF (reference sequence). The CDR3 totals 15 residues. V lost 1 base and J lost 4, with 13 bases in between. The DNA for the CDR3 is TGTGCCACCAGCAGAGGGACCAGGGGCGGAGAGACCCAGTACTTC. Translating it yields CATSRGTRGGETQYF.

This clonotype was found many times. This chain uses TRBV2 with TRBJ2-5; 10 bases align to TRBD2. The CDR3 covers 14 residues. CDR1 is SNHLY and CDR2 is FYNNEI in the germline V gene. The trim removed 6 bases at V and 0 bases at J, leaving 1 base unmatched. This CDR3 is CASRSGGDQETQYF. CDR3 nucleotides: TGTGCCAGCAGGAGCGGGGGGGACCAAGAGACCCAGTACTTC.